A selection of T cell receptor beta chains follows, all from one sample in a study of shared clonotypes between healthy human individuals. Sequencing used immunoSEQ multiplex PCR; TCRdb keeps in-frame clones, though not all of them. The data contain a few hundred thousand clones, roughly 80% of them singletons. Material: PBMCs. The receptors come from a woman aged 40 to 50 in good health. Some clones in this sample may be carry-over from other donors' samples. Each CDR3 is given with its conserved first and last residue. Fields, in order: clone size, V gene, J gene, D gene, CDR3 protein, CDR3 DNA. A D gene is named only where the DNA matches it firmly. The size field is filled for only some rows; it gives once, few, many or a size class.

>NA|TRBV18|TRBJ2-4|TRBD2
CASSPTMTSGAFGNIQYF
TGTGCCAGCTCACCCACGATGACTAGCGGGGCTTTCGGGAACATTCAGTACTTC
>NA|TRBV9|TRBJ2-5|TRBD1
CASSPRTGRETQYF
TGTGCCAGCAGCCCCCGGACAGGGCGGGAGACCCAGTACTTC
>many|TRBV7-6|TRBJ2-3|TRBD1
CASSLARRQGEDTQYF
TGTGCCAGCAGCTTAGCGCGGAGACAGGGTGAGGATACGCAGTATTTT
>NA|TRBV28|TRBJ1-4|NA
CASSSTTENEKLFF
TGTGCCAGCAGCTCAACGACCGAAAATGAAAAACTGTTTTTT
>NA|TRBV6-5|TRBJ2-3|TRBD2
CASSYEGGSGDTQYF
TGTGCCAGCAGTTACGAGGGCGGGAGTGGAGATACGCAGTATTTT
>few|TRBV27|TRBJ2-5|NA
CASSVRDAQETQYF
TGTGCCAGCAGTGTACGGGACGCCCAAGAGACCCAGTACTTC
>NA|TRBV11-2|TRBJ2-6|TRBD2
CASSQPAREDSSGANVLTF
TGTGCCAGCAGCCAGCCGGCGCGGGAGGACTCCTCTGGGGCCAACGTCCTGACTTTC
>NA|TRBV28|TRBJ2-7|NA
CASSAPYEQYF
TGTGCCAGCTCCGCGCCGTACGAGCAGTACTTC
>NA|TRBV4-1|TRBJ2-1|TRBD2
CASSLGRASGGGDEQFF
TGCGCCAGCAGCCTGGGGAGAGCTAGCGGGGGGGGCGATGAGCAGTTCTTC
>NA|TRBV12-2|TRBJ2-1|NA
CASRSDDPRNPNEQFF
TGTGCAAGTCGCTCCGACGATCCCAGGAACCCCAATGAGCAGTTCTTC
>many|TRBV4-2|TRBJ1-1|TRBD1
CASSQSFVGQGFGTEAFF
TGTGCCAGCAGCCAATCTTTTGTGGGACAGGGGTTTGGCACTGAAGCTTTCTTT
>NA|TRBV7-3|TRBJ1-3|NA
CASNRQGQGKENTIYF
TGTGCCAGCAATCGCCAGGGGCAGGGCAAAGAAAACACCATATATTTT
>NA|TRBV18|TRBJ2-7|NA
CASSVQGPPSYEQYF
TGTGCCAGCTCAGTACAGGGTCCCCCCTCCTACGAGCAGTACTTC
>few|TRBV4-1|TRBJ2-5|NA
CASSLMVQETQYF
TGCGCCAGCAGCCTAATGGTCCAAGAGACCCAGTACTTC
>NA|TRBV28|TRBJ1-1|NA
CASSFHSGRNTEAFF
TGTGCCAGCAGTTTCCACTCGGGGAGGAACACTGAAGCTTTCTTT
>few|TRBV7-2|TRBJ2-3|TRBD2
CASSPVLAGTDTQYF
TGTGCCAGCAGCCCGGTCCTAGCGGGAACAGATACGCAGTATTTT
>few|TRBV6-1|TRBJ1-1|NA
CASSEGGADTEAFF
TGTGCCAGCAGTGAAGGGGGGGCAGACACTGAAGCTTTCTTT
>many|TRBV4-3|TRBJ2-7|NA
CASSQDRGTKSYEQYF
TGCGCCAGCAGCCAAGATCGAGGGACAAAGTCCTACGAGCAGTACTTC
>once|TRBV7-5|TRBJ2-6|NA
CARISTSRQSRANVLTF
TGTGCCAGAATTAGTACAAGTAGACAAAGTCGGGCCAACGTCCTGACTTTC
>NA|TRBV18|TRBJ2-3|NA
CASSTSTDTQYF
TGTGCCAGCTCGACTAGCACAGATACGCAGTATTTT
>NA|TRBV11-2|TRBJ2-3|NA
CASSLDPPGLAVDTQYF
TGTGCCAGCAGCTTAGACCCGCCGGGACTGGCGGTAGATACGCAGTATTTT
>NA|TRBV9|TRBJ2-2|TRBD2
CASSAAGANTGELFF
TGTGCCAGCAGCGCAGCGGGGGCTAACACCGGGGAGCTGTTTTTT
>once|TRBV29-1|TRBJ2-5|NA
CSVAYSTKETQYF
TGCAGCGTTGCGTACAGTACCAAAGAGACCCAGTACTTC
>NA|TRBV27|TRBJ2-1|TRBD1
CASSKGQEHYNEQFF
TGTGCCAGCAGCAAGGGACAGGAACACTACAATGAGCAGTTCTTC
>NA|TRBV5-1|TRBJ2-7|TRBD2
CASSYDGTSAYEQYF
TGCGCCAGCAGCTACGACGGGACTAGCGCCTACGAGCAGTACTTC
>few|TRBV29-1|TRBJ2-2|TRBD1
CSAGTGCLNTGELFF
TGCAGCGCCGGGACAGGGTGCCTGAACACCGGGGAGCTGTTTTTT
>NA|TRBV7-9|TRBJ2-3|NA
CASSLVSGSDTQYF
TGTGCCAGCAGCTTAGTGTCAGGGTCAGATACGCAGTATTTT
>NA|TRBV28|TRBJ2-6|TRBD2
CASSLLRGGSSGANVLTF
TGTGCCAGCAGTTTATTGCGGGGAGGGAGCTCTGGGGCCAACGTCCTGACTTTC
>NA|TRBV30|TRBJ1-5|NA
CAWKGGEGNQPQHF
TGTGCCTGGAAAGGAGGAGAGGGCAATCAGCCCCAGCATTTT
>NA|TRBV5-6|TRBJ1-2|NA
CASSNKWRDPNYGYTF
TGTGCCAGCAGCAACAAATGGAGAGATCCTAACTATGGCTACACCTTC
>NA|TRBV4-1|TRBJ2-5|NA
CASSKAQETQYF
TGCGCCAGCAGCAAGGCACAAGAGACCCAGTACTTC
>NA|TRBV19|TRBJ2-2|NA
CASSDYGPLNTGELFF
TGTGCCAGTAGTGACTACGGGCCCCTGAACACCGGGGAGCTGTTTTTT
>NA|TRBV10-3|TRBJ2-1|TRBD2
CAIATSGSPYNEQFF
TGTGCCATCGCTACTAGCGGGAGTCCCTACAATGAGCAGTTCTTC
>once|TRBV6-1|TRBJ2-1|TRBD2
CASSGVAGGPRNEQFF
TGTGCCAGCAGTGGGGTAGCGGGAGGGCCCCGTAATGAGCAGTTCTTC
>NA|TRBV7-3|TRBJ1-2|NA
CASSLGPAYGYTF
TGTGCCAGCAGCTTAGGGCCAGCCTATGGCTACACCTTC
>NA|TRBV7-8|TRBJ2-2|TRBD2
CASSRGSNTGELFF
TGTGCCTCCAGTCGCGGGAGTAACACCGGGGAGCTGTTTTTT
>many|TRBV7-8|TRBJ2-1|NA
CASSPSATRGFGYNEQFF
TGTGCCAGCAGCCCCAGCGCGACTAGGGGGTTTGGCTACAATGAGCAGTTCTTC
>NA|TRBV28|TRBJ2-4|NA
CASSSRDTEIQYF
TGTGCCAGCAGTTCCCGGGACACCGAAATTCAGTACTTC
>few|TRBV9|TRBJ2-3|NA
CASSVENGVFGDTQYF
TGTGCCAGCAGCGTAGAGAATGGGGTGTTCGGGGATACGCAGTATTTT
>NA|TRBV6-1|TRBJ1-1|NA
CASSVSGTEAFF
TGTGCCAGCAGTGTTAGCGGCACTGAAGCTTTCTTT
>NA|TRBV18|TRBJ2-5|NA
CASSPGSQETQYF
TGTGCCAGCTCACCGGGATCCCAAGAGACCCAGTACTTC
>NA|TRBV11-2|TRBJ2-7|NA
CASSLGESYEQYF
TGTGCCAGCAGCTTGGGGGAGTCCTACGAGCAGTACTTC
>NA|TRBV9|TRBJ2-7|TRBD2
CASSQTSGNYEQYF
TGTGCCAGCAGCCAGACTAGCGGGAACTACGAGCAGTACTTC
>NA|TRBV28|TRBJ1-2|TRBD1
CASSLDRGYGYTF
TGTGCCAGCAGTTTAGACAGGGGTTATGGCTACACCTTC
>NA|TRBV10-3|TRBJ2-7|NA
CAVVTKKGVTGTYEQYF
TGTGCCGTAGTAACAAAAAAAGGAGTGACTGGTACCTACGAGCAGTACTTC
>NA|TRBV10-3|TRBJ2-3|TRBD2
CAISESASGYTQYF
TGTGCCATCAGTGAGTCGGCTAGCGGGTATACGCAGTATTTT
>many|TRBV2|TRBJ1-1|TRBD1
CASKGQGWTEAFF
TGTGCCAGCAAAGGACAGGGCTGGACTGAAGCTTTCTTT
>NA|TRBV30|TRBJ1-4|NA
CAWKGGGGVEKLFF
TGTGCCTGGAAAGGCGGGGGAGGAGTTGAAAAACTGTTTTTT
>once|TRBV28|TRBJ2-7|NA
CASSWTRTHTYEQYF
TGTGCCAGCAGTTGGACGAGGACCCACACCTACGAGCAGTACTTC
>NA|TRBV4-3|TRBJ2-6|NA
CASSQTITGANVLTF
TGCGCCAGCAGCCAGACTATTACTGGGGCCAACGTCCTGACTTTC
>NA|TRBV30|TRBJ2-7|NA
CSTGQGTYEQYF
TGTTCTACCGGGCAGGGAACCTACGAGCAGTACTTC
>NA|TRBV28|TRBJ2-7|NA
CASSLIKGGVMGEQYF
TGTGCCAGCAGCCTTATAAAAGGGGGGGTTATGGGTGAGCAGTACTTC
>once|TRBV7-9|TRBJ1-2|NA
CASSLVRGKGYTF
TGTGCCAGCAGCTTAGTCAGGGGAAAGGGCTACACCTTC